Listed below are T cell receptor beta chains from one sample, sequenced in a study of blood T cell repertoires in COVID-19. Generated by immunoSEQ multiplex PCR, the TCRdb table keeps only in-frame clones and is missing some. The table has about 170,000 clones, around four fifths seen once. Sequenced sample: peripheral blood. The receptors come from an elderly woman with COVID-19, enrolled during active disease. Both conserved end residues are part of each CDR3.

j_call v_call cdr3_aa
TRBJ2-1 TRBV5-5 CASRRSLAPYNEQFF
TRBJ1-2 TRBV6-1 CASSEGGYGYTF
TRBJ1-1 TRBV6-5 CPNYPGQYTEAFF
TRBJ2-7 TRBV5-1 CASSLGGGDSYEQYF
TRBJ1-2 TRBV6-6 CASSYLQGGGYTF
TRBJ1-3 TRBV19 CASTPGGTGNTIYF
TRBJ2-3 TRBV6-6 CASSSAERESDTQYF
TRBJ1-1 TRBV5-1 CASIPRQGAADTEAFF
TRBJ2-5 TRBV6-1 CASSELAGGEETQYF
TRBJ2-2 TRBV5-1 CASSLERVSNTGELFF
TRBJ2-3 TRBV20-1 CSASGASRYSGSSTDTQYF
TRBJ2-7 TRBV9 CASSVSASGFSYEQYF
TRBJ1-5 TRBV9 CASSIGRDQPQHF
TRBJ1-1 TRBV6-6 CASSYGQSYEAFF
TRBJ1-6 TRBV5-1 CASSLTGLLNSPLHF
TRBJ2-3 TRBV5-1 CASSLSGGASDTQYF
TRBJ2-2 TRBV27 CASSPAASGRPLMRAGELFF
TRBJ1-5 TRBV11-2 CASSPGGTFYQPQHF
TRBJ1-4 TRBV3-1/TRBV3-2 CASSHDQTATNEKLFF
TRBJ2-5 TRBV5-1 CASSSGGFETQYF
TRBJ1-5 TRBV27 CASTPDQPQHF
TRBJ1-1 TRBV7-3 CASSLFGDIGSEAFF
TRBJ2-1 TRBV14 CASSQVLRGEQFF